Below are 11 T cell receptor beta chains sequenced from a single sample in a study of early stage breast cancer tumors. Clones were sequenced by immunoSEQ multiplex PCR, and TCRdb holds only the in-frame ones, with some missing. This table holds about 58,000 clones, about 83% found once. The sample taken for sequencing was blood. These TCRs come from a person aged 30-39 years with breast cancer.

The V gene is TRBV6-6, the J gene TRBJ2-3, with 7 bases that match TRBD2. The CDR3 is 16 amino acids. With V trimmed by 5 bases and J by 0 bases, 8 bases remained unmatched. The germline gives CDR1 MNHNY, CDR2 SVGAGI (reference sequence). CDR3 in DNA: TGTGCCAGCAGTAGGGTGCCTAGCGGTAGCACAGATACGCAGTATTTT. Its translation: CASSRVPSGSTDTQYF.

This CDR3 reads CASSYRRQEETQYF. CDR3 sequence (DNA): TGTGCCAGCAGTTACCGGCGGCAGGAAGAGACCCAGTACTTC. V is TRBV6-6 and J is TRBJ2-5; D unclear. The CDR3 consists of 14 residues. The ends were cut back, 2 bases at V and 3 bases at J, with 10 bases in the middle. The germline V gene has CDR1 MNHNY and CDR2 SVGAGI (reference sequence).

The chain carries TRBV12-5 and TRBJ2-5, with D perhaps matching TRBD1 or TRBD2 (5 bases each). The CDR3 is made up of 17 amino acids. Trimming shortened V by 2 bases and J by 5 bases, and 21 bases separated the two germline ends. The germline CDR1 and CDR2 sequences are LGHNT and FRNRAP. In DNA, the CDR3 is TGTGCTAGTGGTTTGTCCCCATCCCGGGACCCAGGGGAGACCCAGTACTTC. This translates into CASGLSPSRDPGETQYF.

This chain links TRBV25-1 with TRBJ2-2, with a weak D call TRBD2 (5 bases). The V and J ends lost 7 bases and 1 base respectively, with 13 bases between them. The germline V gene has CDR1 MGHDK and CDR2 SYGVNS. This CDR3 has 15 residues. The CDR3: CASTRSGGNTGELFF. The DNA of the CDR3 is TGTGCCAGCACCCGATCCGGAGGGAACACCGGGGAGCTGTTTTTT.

The V gene is TRBV4-1, the J gene TRBJ2-1, with TRBD2 matching 7 bases. The CDR3 is 15 residues long. Germline CDR1 MGHRA, CDR2 YSYEKL. V lost 4 bases to trimming and J lost 8 bases; unmatched junction nucleotides: 11. This CDR3 is CASSLRTSQVHEQFF. CDR3 nucleotides: TGCGCCAGCAGCCTACGGACTAGTCAGGTTCATGAGCAGTTCTTC.

This clone has more than one count but fewer than ten. J is TRBJ1-1 and V is TRBV30; the D gene is possibly TRBD1 (5 bases). Germline lookup yields CDR1 GTSNPN and CDR2 SVGIG (reference sequence). Trimming took off 0 bases at V and 6 bases at J, with 14 bases between the two ends. The CDR3 runs to 14 residues. In nucleotides, the CDR3 is TGTGCCTGGAGTGTGGTCTTGACAGTCTCTGAAGCTTTCTTT. Amino acid sequence: CAWSVVLTVSEAFF.

The rearrangement uses TRBV27 and TRBJ2-3; TRBD2 aligns across 16 bases. The germline V gene has CDR1 MNHEY and CDR2 SMNVEV (reference sequence). The CDR3 consists of 17 residues. Trimming took 6 bases from V and 4 from J; bases not matched to a gene: 7. The CDR3, as DNA: TGTGCCAGCAGACCGGGACTAGCGGGAGGGTGGTCAGATACGCAGTATTTT. Its protein is CASRPGLAGGWSDTQYF.

CDR3 protein: CASRGLAGSEQYF. The CDR3 coding sequence is TGTGCCAGTAGGGGGCTAGCGGGTAGCGAGCAGTACTTC. This sequence joins TRBV19 and TRBJ2-7; 8 nucleotides agree with TRBD2. With V trimmed by 6 bases and J by 6 bases, 7 bases remained unmatched. The CDR3 loop spans 13 amino acids. Germline V CDR1 and CDR2: LNHDA, SQIVND (reference sequence).

In this sample, this clone turned up once. For the CDR3, the DNA is TGTGCCAGCAGTTACGGGGCAGGCGATTATTATGGCTACACCTTC. Protein sequence: CASSYGAGDYYGYTF. The V gene is TRBV6-5, the J gene TRBJ1-2; D possibly corresponds to TRBD1 (5 bases). Per the germline V gene, CDR1 is MNHEY and CDR2 is SVGAGI. This CDR3 is built from 15 residues. V lost 2 bases to trimming and J lost 5 bases, with 15 bases between them.

The chain has TRBV6-1 and TRBJ1-5; D perhaps matches TRBD1 (5 bases). The CDR3 spans 17 residues. Trimming removed 0 bases from V and 5 bases from J, with 17 bases in between. Germline assignment: CDR1 MNHNS and CDR2 SASEGT. The CDR3 DNA is TGTGCCAGCAGTGAAGCCCGGGGCGGTCGGGTCCATCAGCCCCAGCATTTT. Protein: CASSEARGGRVHQPQHF.

The V gene is TRBV19, the J gene TRBJ1-1; 7 nucleotides align to TRBD1. The CDR3 consists of 13 residues. Unmatched junction bases numbered 8, after V lost 8 bases and J lost 5 bases. CDR1 is LNHDA and CDR2 is SQIVND in the germline V gene (reference sequence). In nucleotides, the CDR3 is TGTGCCAGTCGACCAGGGGGACTGACTGAAGCTTTCTTT. Protein product: CASRPGGLTEAFF.